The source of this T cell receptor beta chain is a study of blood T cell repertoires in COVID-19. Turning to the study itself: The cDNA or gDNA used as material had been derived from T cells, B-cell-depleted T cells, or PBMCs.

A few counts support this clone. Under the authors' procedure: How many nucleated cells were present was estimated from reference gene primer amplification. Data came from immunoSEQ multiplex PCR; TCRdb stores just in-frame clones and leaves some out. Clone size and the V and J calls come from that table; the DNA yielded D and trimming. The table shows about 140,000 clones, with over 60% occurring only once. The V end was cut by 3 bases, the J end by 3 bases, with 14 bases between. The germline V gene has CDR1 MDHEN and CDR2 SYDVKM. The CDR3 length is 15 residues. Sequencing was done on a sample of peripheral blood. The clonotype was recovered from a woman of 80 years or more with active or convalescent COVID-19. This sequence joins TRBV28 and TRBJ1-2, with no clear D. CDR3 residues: CASSFSNWGDYGYTF. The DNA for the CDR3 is TGTGCCAGCAGTTTTTCAAATTGGGGAGACTATGGCTACACCTTC.